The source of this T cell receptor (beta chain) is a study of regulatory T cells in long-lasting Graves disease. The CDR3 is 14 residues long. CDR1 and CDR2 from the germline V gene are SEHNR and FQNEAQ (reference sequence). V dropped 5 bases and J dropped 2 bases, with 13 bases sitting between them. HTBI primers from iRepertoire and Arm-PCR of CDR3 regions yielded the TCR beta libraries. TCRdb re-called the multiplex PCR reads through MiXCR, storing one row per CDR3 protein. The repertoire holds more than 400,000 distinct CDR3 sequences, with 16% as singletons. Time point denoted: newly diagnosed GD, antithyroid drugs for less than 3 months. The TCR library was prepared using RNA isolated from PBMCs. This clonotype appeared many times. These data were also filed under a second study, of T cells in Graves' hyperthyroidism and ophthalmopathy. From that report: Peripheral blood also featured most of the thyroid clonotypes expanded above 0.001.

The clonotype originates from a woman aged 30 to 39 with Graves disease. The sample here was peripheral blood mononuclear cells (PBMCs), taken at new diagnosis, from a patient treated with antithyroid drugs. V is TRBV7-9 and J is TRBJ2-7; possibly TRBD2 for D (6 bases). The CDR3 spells CASSGGAGPYEQYF. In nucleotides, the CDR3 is TGTGCCAGCAGCGGCGGGGCTGGGCCCTACGAGCAGTACTTC.